Shown below are 3 T cell receptor beta chains from a single sample sequenced in a study of human T cells and chemical hapten exposure. TCRdb itself ran the RACE reads through MiXCR, one entry per CDR3 protein. This table holds some 350,000 distinct CDR3 sequences, roughly 6.9% found once. Time point given: patch test 1, 2 weeks after DPC sensitization. Treatment meaning: therapeutic diphenylcyclopropenone sensitization with weekly scalp DPC. Specimen: whole blood, collected in connection with sensitization to the hapten diphenylcyclopropenone (DPC). The receptors stem from a woman in her late teens or twenties with alopecia areata. Some clones in this sample may be carry-over from other donors' samples.

This clonotype was counted between two and nine times. CDR3 residues: CSARPLTGLAEAFF. DNA of the CDR3: TGCAGTGCTAGACCTTTGACAGGTCTTGCTGAAGCTTTCTTT. The rearrangement joins TRBV20-1 to TRBJ1-1; perhaps TRBD1 as D (6 bases). The CDR3 is 14 amino acids. CDR1 is DFQATT, CDR2 SNEGSKA, per germline (reference sequence). Trimming shortened V by 2 bases and J by 6 bases, and 16 bases separated the two germline ends.

This clonotype occurred a few times. The CDR3, as DNA: TGTGCCAGCAGTACACAGACAGGGGTAGTAGGGGAGCTGTTTTTT. Protein product: CASSTQTGVVGELFF. The rearrangement links TRBV6-1 to TRBJ2-2, with 8 bases lining up with TRBD1. Looked up from germline, CDR1 is MNHNS and CDR2 is SASEGT. Trimming cost V 5 bases and J 8 bases; bases outside gene matches: 10. This CDR3 has 15 residues.

This clonotype showed up just a few times. The chain employs TRBV5-5 and TRBJ2-3; 8 bases are a match to TRBD2. This CDR3 is built from 17 residues. Germline trimming cut 0 bases from V and 7 bases from J; bases unmatched to any gene: 13. Germline-derived CDR1 and CDR2 are SGHKS and YYEKEE (reference sequence). The CDR3 DNA sequence: TGTGCCAGCAGCTTGGCGCCGGCGGGGGGTAGTATTAATACGCAGTATTTT. It encodes CASSLAPAGGSINTQYF.